The text below deals with one T cell receptor beta chain. The antigen remains unidentified. The data were taken from a study of T cells after yellow fever vaccination. Overall study context: SMART-Seq v4 Ultra Low Input served to prepare low-cell-number fractions. Study-wide points: CD4 and CD8 compartments shared a small share of clonotypes, likely from convergent recombination. Subsequent to the booster, the majority of primary-vaccination clones reappeared (under 98% CD4, more than 70% CD8). Abundant contaminating clonotypes from the bulk population could appear in FACS-sorted repertoires.

The CDR3 totals 15 residues. Trimming removed 9 bases from V and 5 bases from J; junction bases left unmatched: 13. The germline V gene has CDR1 LGHNT and CDR2 FRNRAP. One entry per CDR3 protein results from TCRdb running MiXCR on the 5' RACE reads. This sample has about 230,000 distinct CDR3 sequences, with about 7% found just once. The gene calls are TRBV12-5 and TRBJ2-3; 8 nucleotides align to TRBD1. This receptor was obtained from a man younger than 40 who received the YFV17D yellow fever vaccine. Sequencing used CD4+ T cells sorted from PBMCs, obtained on the day of the yellow fever booster vaccination. In nucleotides, the CDR3 is TGTGCTAGCTCGACAGGGGAGGCCTACGTAGATACGCAGTATTTT. Translation: CASSTGEAYVDTQYF.